The 14 T cell receptor beta chains below come from one sample, sequenced in a study of Graves' ophthalmopathy and Graves' hyperthyroidism. TCR beta CDR3 amplification used RNA transcripts. First-round RT-PCR relied on HTBI primers, and a second-round multiplex PCR came next. One entry per CDR3 protein results from TCRdb running MiXCR on the multiplex PCR reads. The sample has about 600,000 distinct CDR3 sequences; about 40% are singletons. Material: peripheral blood or thyroid tissue (not recorded which). All receptors come from an adult man with Graves' hyperthyroidism.

This clonotype was seen a single time. This sequence joins TRBV9 and TRBJ2-5; D possibly corresponds to TRBD2 (6 bases). V was cut by 3 bases and J by 5 bases, with 11 bases left in between. Germline assignment: CDR1 SGDLS and CDR2 YYNGEE. There are 13 residues in the CDR3. The CDR3 bases are TGTGCCAGCAGCGCCCGGGGGAGGGAGACCCAGTACTTC. Translating it yields CASSARGRETQYF. The full variable domain, rest sourced from reference TRBV9 and TRBJ2-5, is DSGVTQTPKHLITATGQRVTLRCSPRSGDLSVYWYQQSLDQGLQFLIQYYNGEERAKGNILERFSAQQFPDLHSELNLSSLELGDSALYFCASSARGRETQYFGPGTRLLVL.

On this clonotype itself: Germline and junction disagree at one end, which may indicate a read error. The V gene is TRBV12-3 or TRBV12-4, the J gene TRBJ1-2, with D possibly being TRBD1 (5 bases). This CDR3 comprises 12 residues. CDR3 in DNA: TGTGCCTGCAGTCTTACGGGGGGAGCCATCACCTTC. It encodes CACSLTGGAITF.

Note on this clonotype: A much more abundant neighbour one base away suggests this may be a read error. The chain recombines TRBV10-3 with TRBJ1-1; D not resolved. Trimming shortened V by 6 bases and J by 1 base, and 15 bases separated the two germline ends. CDR1 is ENHRY and CDR2 is SYGVKD in the germline V gene. The CDR3 consists of 15 residues. The CDR3 nucleotides read TGTGCCATCAGACCCCAGGCCGGTAGGAACACTGAAGCTTTCTTT. Encoded protein: CAIRPQAGRNTEAFF.

The chain combines TRBV24-1 with TRBJ2-5; D is unresolved. V was clipped by 0 bases and J by 2 bases, with 6 bases between them. Germline V lookup: CDR1 KGHDR, CDR2 SFDVKD. The CDR3 contains 14 residues. In DNA form, the CDR3 reads TGTGCCACCAGTGATTTGACAAAACAAGAGACCCAGTACTTC. Amino acids: CATSDLTKQETQYF.

This chain uses TRBV9 with TRBJ2-2; D is perhaps TRBD1 (5 bases). Trimming took off 0 bases at V and 7 bases at J, with 16 bases between the two ends. Looked up from germline, CDR1 is SGDLS and CDR2 is YYNGEE. This CDR3 has 16 amino acids. CDR3 sequence: CASSVGDSGSIGELFF. The CDR3 bases are TGTGCCAGCAGCGTAGGGGATTCAGGGTCCATCGGGGAGCTGTTTTTT.

J is TRBJ1-2 and V is TRBV6-5; 9 positions agree with TRBD1. Germline V gives CDR1 MNHEY, CDR2 SVGAGI. The CDR3 length is 15 residues. Germline trimming cut 0 bases from V and 5 bases from J; bases unmatched to any gene: 4. This CDR3 is CASSYSIGQGYGYTF. CDR3 in DNA: TGTGCCAGCAGTTACTCGATAGGACAGGGGTATGGCTACACCTTC.

In regard to this clonotype: It may be a read error: a sequence one base away is much more abundant. The chain joins TRBV7-3 to TRBJ2-5; maybe TRBD2 (6 bases). CDR3 length: 15 amino acids. Per germline, CDR1 SGHTA and CDR2 FQGTGA. CDR3 region: CASSLAGGTQEAQYF. In DNA, the CDR3 is TGTGCCAGCAGCTTGGCGGGCGGGACCCAAGAGGCCCAGTACTTC.

This clonotype was observed many times. The chain is built from TRBV5-8 and TRBJ2-5; D is ambiguous. The V gene's germline CDR1 is SGHTS and CDR2 YDEGEE. CDR3 length: 14 amino acids. Trimming stripped 3 bases from V and 3 bases from J, with 12 bases between. The CDR3: CASSSEYWEETQYF. As DNA, the CDR3 is TGTGCCAGCAGCTCCGAGTATTGGGAAGAGACCCAGTACTTC.

This sequence joins TRBV2 and TRBJ1-2; 10 nucleotides line up with TRBD1. The CDR3 loop spans 15 amino acids. V was clipped by 4 bases and J by 4 bases; unmatched bases: 6. From germline, CDR1 is SNHLY and CDR2 FYNNEI. CDR3 region: CASSAGTGVVYGYTF. The CDR3 nucleotides read TGTGCCAGCAGTGCTGGGACAGGGGTTGTCTATGGCTACACCTTC.

CDR3 sequence: CASRRMEGPYEQYF. In nucleotides, the CDR3 is TGTGCCAGCAGAAGAATGGAGGGACCCTACGAGCAGTACTTC. This chain uses TRBV25-1 with TRBJ2-7; perhaps TRBD2 as D (6 bases). Between the trimmed V and J ends, which lost 6 bases and 2 bases, there was a span of 14 bases. CDR3 size: 14 residues. Germline V gene data show CDR1 as MGHDK and CDR2 as SYGVNS.

This clonotype has more than one count but fewer than ten. This chain uses TRBV28 with TRBJ1-6, with 7 bases that match TRBD1. The J segment lost 2 bases and the V segment lost 5 bases, leaving 3 bases of the junction unmatched. Germline V gives CDR1 MDHEN, CDR2 SYDVKM. This CDR3 has 15 amino acids. DNA of the CDR3: TGTGCCAGCAGTAACAGGGGTACCTATAATTCACCCCTCCACTTT. Translating it yields CASSNRGTYNSPLHF.

In this sample, this clonotype turned up many times. This rearrangement joins TRBV12-5 to TRBJ1-5, with D possibly matching TRBD1 (5 bases). Germline values: CDR1 LGHNT, CDR2 FRNRAP. V was shortened by 7 bases and J by 16 bases, with 17 bases between the two germline ends. This CDR3 has 11 residues. The DNA of the CDR3 is TGTGCTAGTGCACTCCGGGACCACCTACATTTT. Protein product: CASALRDHLHF.

This clonotype was seen repeatedly, ten times or more. The rearrangement uses TRBV12-3 or TRBV12-4 and TRBJ2-2; no firm D call. V was pared by 1 base and J by 4 bases, with 13 bases between. The CDR3 has 16 amino acids. The CDR3 reads CASSLGPRGSTGELFF. The DNA for the CDR3 is TGTGCCAGCAGTTTAGGGCCAAGAGGAAGCACCGGGGAGCTGTTTTTT.

The chain couples TRBV2 to TRBJ2-7; TRBD1 agrees at 7 bases. From germline, CDR1 is SNHLY and CDR2 FYNNEI. Trimming took 0 bases from V and 3 from J; bases not matched to a gene: 11. The CDR3 spans 17 residues. The CDR3, as DNA: TGTGCCAGCAGTGAAGCCAAAATTTCCCACAGGGGCTACGAGCAGTACTTC. Encoded protein: CASSEAKISHRGYEQYF.